The entry below gives a single T cell receptor beta chain sequence along with its context. Its cognate antigen is unknown. This sample was included in a study of shared clonotypes between healthy human individuals. Template amounts of approximately 310 ng DNA, some 30,000 T cell genomes, were employed in unsorted PBMC replicate PCRs. Some clones are missing from TCRdb's copy, which holds only in-frame ones; the method was immunoSEQ multiplex PCR. The table lists about 490,000 clones, approximately 82% of them singletons. Study findings and constraints: Investigators expected sequencing depth to affect clonotype sharing among donors. Tissues were not sampled, only blood, and their repertoires likely differ.

CDR3 length: 17 amino acids. Unmatched junction bases numbered 10, after V lost 5 bases and J lost 2 bases. The germline CDR1 and CDR2 sequences are PRHDT and FYEKMQ (reference sequence). The TCR originated in a woman between 35 and 50 years old in good health. Some clones in this sample may be carry-over from other donors' samples. V is TRBV13 and J is TRBJ2-3; TRBD2 matches at 10 bases. Specimen: PBMCs. CDR3: CASSTRTSGAYTDTQYF. Here the CDR3 DNA reads TGTGCCAGCAGCACAAGGACTAGCGGAGCCTACACAGATACGCAGTATTTT.